This T cell receptor (beta chain) stems from a study of T cell changes during pregnancy in multiple sclerosis. The germline V gene has CDR1 SGDLS and CDR2 YYNGEE. The V gene lost 0 bases and the J gene lost 4 bases, with 7 bases spanning the gap. The CDR3 sequence is 14 residues long. The assay was immunoSEQ multiplex PCR, and TCRdb's table has in-frame clones only and misses some. This table has about 20,000 clones, 88% appearing once. The V call is TRBV9, the J call TRBJ2-2; D possibly corresponds to TRBD1 (5 bases). The source was CD8+ T cells from peripheral blood mononuclear cells, collected in the third trimester of pregnancy. The clonotype was recovered from a female donor in good health, enrolled as a control in a pregnancy study. In DNA, the CDR3 is TGTGCCAGCAGCGTAGGGGGCGGCACCGGGGAGCTGTTTTTT. Its translation: CASSVGGGTGELFF. Complete variable domain (other parts from reference TRBV9 and TRBJ2-2): DSGVTQTPKHLITATGQRVTLRCSPRSGDLSVYWYQQSLDQGLQFLIQYYNGEERAKGNILERFSAQQFPDLHSELNLSSLELGDSALYFCASSVGGGTGELFFGEGSRLTVL.